The clone carrying this T cell receptor (beta chain) has just a few counts. This sample is part of a study of beta chain features in type 1 diabetes. The CDR3 extends over 13 amino acids. Expressed TCRB transcripts were sequenced, since all the RNA that had been isolated was reverse transcribed. Using immunoSEQ multiplex PCR, the repertoire was profiled, and TCRdb retains in-frame clones only, with some absent. This table has 680,000 or so clones, 15% appearing once. The chain links TRBV21-1 to TRBJ1-1. TRBV21-1 is a pseudogene segment. This TCR derives from a man between 18 and 29 years old in good health. The sample taken for sequencing was naive CD4+ T cells from blood. Written as DNA, the CDR3 is TGTGCCAGCAGCGACCGGGAAAACACTGAAGCTTTCTTT. Its translation is CASSDRENTEAFF.